The present T cell receptor (beta chain) was sequenced within a study of beta chain features in type 1 diabetes. Findings and caveats of the study: Possibly, sequencing cDNA over-represented cells that had high TCR expression levels.

Purity exceeded 98% in all sorted populations. This clone was recorded a few times. Its antigen is not identified. Different DNA sequences within this sample yield the same CDR3. Trimming cost V 5 bases and J 0 bases; bases outside gene matches: 3. Germline CDR1 is SGHTA and CDR2 is FQGNSA. The CDR3 consists of 14 residues. Sequenced material consisted of expressed TCRB transcripts (all of the isolated RNA was reverse transcribed). Clones were read by immunoSEQ multiplex PCR, and TCRdb kept only the in-frame ones, dropping some. The sample has about 410,000 clones, about 15% seen once; the top ten hold 0.035% to 0.045%.

The chain links TRBV7-2 to TRBJ2-7, with 8 bases matching TRBD2. This TCR was sampled from a man aged 30 to 45 in good health. Specimen: naive CD4+ T cells from blood. The CDR3 region is CASSPGGGSYEQYF. In DNA form, the CDR3 reads TGTGCCAGCAGCCCCGGGGGGGGCTCCTACGAGCAGTACTTC.